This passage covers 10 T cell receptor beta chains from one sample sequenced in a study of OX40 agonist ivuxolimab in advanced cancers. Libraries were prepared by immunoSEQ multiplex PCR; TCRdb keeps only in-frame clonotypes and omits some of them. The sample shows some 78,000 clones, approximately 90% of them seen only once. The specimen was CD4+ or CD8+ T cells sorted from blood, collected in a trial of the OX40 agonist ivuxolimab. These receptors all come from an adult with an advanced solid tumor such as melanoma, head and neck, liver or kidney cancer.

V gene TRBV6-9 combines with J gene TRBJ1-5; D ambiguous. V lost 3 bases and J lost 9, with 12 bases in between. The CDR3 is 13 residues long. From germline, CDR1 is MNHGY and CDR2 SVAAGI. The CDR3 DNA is TGTGCCAGCAGTTACCTCTGCATTCCGCCCCAGCATTTT. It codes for CASSYLCIPPQHF.

CDR3 bases: TGTGCCAGAAGAACAGGGGCAGATACGCAGTATTTT. Protein sequence: CARRTGADTQYF. V gene TRBV2 combines with J gene TRBJ2-3; 7 nucleotides line up with TRBD1. Trimming at V came to 9 bases and at J to 4 bases, leaving 4 bases not matched to a gene. The CDR3 has 12 residues. CDR1 and CDR2 from the germline V gene are SNHLY and FYNNEI.

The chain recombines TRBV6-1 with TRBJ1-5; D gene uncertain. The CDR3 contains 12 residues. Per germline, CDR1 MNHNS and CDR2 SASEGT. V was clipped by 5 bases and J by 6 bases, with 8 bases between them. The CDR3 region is CASSQSFQPQHF. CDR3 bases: TGTGCCAGCAGTCAGAGTTTTCAGCCCCAGCATTTT.

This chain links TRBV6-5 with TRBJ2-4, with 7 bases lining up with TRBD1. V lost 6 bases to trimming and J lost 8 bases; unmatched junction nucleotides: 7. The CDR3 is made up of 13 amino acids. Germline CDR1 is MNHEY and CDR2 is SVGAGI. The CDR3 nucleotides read TGTGCCAGCAGGAGACAGGGCTCGGACATTCAGTACTTC. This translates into CASRRQGSDIQYF.

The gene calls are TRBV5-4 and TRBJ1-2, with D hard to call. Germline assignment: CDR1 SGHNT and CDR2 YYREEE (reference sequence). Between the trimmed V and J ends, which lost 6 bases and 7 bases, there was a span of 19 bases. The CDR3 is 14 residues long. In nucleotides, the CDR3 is TGTGCCAGCAAGGGCGGCGGTACCCAGTTTGGCTACACCTTC. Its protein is CASKGGGTQFGYTF.

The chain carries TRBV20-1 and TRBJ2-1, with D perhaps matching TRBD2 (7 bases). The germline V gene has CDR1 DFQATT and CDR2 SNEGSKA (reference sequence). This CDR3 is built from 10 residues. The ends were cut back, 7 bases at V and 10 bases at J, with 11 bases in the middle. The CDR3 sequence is CSGRGGEQFF. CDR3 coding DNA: TGCAGTGGTAGGGGGGGGGAGCAGTTCTTC.

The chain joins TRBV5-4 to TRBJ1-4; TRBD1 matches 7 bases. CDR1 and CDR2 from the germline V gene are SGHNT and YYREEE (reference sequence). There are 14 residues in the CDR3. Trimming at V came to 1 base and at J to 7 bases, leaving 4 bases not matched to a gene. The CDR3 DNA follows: TGTGCCAGCAGCTTGAACAGGGGTGGTGAAAAACTGTTTTTT. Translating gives CASSLNRGGEKLFF. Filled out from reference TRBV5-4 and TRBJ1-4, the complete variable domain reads ETGVTQSPTHLIKTRGQQVTLRCSSQSGHNTVSWYQQALGQGPQFIFQYYREEENGRGNFPPRFSGLQFPNYSSELNVNALELDDSALYLCASSLNRGGEKLFFGSGTQLSVL.

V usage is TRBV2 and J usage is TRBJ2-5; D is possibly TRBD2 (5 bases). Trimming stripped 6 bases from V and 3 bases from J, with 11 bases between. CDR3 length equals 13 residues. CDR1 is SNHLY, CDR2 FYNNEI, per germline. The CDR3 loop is CASRFGVEETQYF. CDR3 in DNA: TGTGCCAGCAGATTCGGGGTTGAAGAGACCCAGTACTTC.

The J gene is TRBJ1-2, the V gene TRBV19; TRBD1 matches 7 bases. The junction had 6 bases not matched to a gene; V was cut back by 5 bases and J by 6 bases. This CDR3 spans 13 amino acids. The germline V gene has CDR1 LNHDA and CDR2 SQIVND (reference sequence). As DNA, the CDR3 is TGTGCCAGTAGTCCGCCGACAGGGAATGGCTACACCTTC. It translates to CASSPPTGNGYTF.

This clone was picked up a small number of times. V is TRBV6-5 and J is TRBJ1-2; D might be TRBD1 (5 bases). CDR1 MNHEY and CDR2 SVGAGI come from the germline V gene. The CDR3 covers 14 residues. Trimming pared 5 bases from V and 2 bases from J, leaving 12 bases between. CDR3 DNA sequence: TGTGCCAGCAGTCCAATCGGGGGAAACTATGGCTACACCTTC. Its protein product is CASSPIGGNYGYTF.